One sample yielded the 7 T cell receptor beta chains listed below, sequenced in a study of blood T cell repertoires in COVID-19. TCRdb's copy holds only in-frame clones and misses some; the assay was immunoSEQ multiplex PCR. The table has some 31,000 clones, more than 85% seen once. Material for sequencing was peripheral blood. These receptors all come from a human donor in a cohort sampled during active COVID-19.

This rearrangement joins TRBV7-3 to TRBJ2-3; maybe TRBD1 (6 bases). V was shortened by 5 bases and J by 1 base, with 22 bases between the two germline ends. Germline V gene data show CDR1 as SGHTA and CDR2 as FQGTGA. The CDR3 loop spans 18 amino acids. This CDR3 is CASSPSVWAGVGTDTQYF. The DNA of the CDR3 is TGTGCCAGCAGCCCCTCCGTTTGGGCAGGGGTTGGCACAGATACGCAGTATTTT. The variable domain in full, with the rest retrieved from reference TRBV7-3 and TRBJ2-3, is GAGVSQTPSNKVTEKGKYVELRCDPISGHTALYWYRQSLGQGPEFLIYFQGTGAADDSGLPNDRFFAVRPEGSVSTLKIQRTERGDSAVYLCASSPSVWAGVGTDTQYFGPGTRLTVL.

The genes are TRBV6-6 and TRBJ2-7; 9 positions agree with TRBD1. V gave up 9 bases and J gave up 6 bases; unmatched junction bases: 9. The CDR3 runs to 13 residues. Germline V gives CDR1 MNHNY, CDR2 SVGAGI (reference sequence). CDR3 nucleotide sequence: TGTGCCAGTTCTCGGGACAGGGTGGGCGAGCAGTACTTC. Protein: CASSRDRVGEQYF.

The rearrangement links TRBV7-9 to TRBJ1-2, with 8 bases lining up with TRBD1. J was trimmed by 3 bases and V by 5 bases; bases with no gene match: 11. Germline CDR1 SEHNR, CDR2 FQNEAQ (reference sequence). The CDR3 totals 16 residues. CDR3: CASSDRDRLSDYGYTF. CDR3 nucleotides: TGTGCCAGCAGCGACCGGGACAGGCTTTCCGACTATGGCTACACCTTC.

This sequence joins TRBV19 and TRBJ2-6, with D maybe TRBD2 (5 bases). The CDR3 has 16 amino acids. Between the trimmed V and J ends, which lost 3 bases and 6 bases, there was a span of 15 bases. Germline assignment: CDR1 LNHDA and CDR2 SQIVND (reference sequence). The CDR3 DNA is TGTGCCAGTAGTATCCCTTGGGAGTTACCGGCCAACGTCCTGACTTTC. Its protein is CASSIPWELPANVLTF.

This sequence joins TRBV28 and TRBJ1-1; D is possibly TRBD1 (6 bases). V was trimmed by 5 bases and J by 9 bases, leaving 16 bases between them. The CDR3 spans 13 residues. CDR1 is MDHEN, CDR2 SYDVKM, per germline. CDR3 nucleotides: TGTGCCAGCAGTCTCCGGGACAAGATTAAAGCTTTCTTT. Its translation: CASSLRDKIKAFF.

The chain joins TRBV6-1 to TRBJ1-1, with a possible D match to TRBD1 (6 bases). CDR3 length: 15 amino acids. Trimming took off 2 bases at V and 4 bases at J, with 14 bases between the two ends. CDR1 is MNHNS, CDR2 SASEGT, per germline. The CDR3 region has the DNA TGTGCCAGCAGTGAATACCTCATAGGGGGCACTGAAGCTTTCTTT. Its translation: CASSEYLIGGTEAFF.

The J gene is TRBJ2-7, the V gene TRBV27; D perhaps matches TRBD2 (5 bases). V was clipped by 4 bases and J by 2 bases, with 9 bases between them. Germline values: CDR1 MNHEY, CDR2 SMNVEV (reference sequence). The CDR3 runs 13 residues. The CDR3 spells CASSSGLAYEQYF. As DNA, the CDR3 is TGTGCCAGCAGTTCCGGACTTGCCTACGAGCAGTACTTC.